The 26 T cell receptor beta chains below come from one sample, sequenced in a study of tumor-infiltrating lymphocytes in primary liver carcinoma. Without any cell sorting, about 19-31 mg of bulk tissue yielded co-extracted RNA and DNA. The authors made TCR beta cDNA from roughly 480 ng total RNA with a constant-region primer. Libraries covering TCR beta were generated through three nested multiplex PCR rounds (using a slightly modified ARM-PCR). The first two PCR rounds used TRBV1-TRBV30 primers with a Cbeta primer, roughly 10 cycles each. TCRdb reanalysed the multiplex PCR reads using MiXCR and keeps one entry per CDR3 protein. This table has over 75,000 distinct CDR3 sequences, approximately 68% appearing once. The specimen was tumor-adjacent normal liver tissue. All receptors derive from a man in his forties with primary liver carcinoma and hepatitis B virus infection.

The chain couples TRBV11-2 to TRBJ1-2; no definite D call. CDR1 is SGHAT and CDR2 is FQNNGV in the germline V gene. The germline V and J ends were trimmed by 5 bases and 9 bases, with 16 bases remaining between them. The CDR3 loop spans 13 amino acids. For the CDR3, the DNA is TGTGCCAGCAGCGCCACCAGGTCCGGTTGCTACACCTTC. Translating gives CASSATRSGCYTF.

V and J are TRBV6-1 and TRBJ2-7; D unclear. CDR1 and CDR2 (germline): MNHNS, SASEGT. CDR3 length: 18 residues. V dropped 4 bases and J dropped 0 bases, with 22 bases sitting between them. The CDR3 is CASSAIGGWRLISYEQYF. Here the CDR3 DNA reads TGTGCCAGCAGTGCTATAGGCGGCTGGCGCCTGATCTCCTACGAGCAGTACTTC.

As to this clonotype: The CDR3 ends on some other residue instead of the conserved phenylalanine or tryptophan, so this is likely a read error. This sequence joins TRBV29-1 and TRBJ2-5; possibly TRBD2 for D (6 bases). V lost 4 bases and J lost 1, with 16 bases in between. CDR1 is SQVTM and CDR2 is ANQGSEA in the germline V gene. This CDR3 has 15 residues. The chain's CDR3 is CSVARDGGRQETQYL. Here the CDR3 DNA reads TGCAGCGTTGCTAGGGACGGGGGACGCCAAGAGACCCAGTACCTC.

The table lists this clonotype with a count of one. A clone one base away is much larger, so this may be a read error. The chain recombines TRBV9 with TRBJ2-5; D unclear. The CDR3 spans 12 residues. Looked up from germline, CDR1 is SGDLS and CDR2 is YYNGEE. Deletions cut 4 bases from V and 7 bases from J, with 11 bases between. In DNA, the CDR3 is TGTGCCAGCAGCCCTGACAATAGGACCCAGTACTTC. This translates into CASSPDNRTQYF.

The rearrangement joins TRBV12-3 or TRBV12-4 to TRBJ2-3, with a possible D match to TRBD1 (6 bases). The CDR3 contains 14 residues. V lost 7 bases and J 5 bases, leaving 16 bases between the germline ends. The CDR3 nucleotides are TGTGCCAGCATCATCCGACAGGATAAAGATACGCAGTATTTT. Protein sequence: CASIIRQDKDTQYF.

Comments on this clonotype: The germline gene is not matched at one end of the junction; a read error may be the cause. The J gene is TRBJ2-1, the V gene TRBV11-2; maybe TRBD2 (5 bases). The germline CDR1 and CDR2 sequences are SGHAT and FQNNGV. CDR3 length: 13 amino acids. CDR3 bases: TGTGGCAGCAGCATAGAGGTGGGAGCAGAGCAGTTCTTC. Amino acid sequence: CGSSIEVGAEQFF.

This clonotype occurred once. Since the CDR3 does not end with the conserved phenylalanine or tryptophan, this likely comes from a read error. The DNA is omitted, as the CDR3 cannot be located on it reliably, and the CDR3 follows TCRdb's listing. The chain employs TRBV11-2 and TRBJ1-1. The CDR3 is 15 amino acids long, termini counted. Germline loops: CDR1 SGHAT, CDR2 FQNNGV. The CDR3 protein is CASSLREGLNTEVFL.

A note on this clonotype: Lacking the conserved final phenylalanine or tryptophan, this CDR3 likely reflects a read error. CDR3 region: CASSFRDVIYNEQFL. CDR3 nucleotide sequence: TGTGCCAGCAGCTTTAGGGACGTCATCTACAATGAGCAGTTCTTA. This chain joins TRBV11-3 and TRBJ2-1; D possibly matches TRBD1 or TRBD2 (5 bases each). Germline loops: CDR1 SGHNT, CDR2 YENEEA. This CDR3 comprises 15 residues. V lost 3 bases, J lost 3 bases, and 12 bases lay in between.

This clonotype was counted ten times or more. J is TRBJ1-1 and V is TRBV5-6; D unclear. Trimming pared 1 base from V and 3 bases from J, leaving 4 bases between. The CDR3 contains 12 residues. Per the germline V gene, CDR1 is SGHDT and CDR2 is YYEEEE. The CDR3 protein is CASSLIDTEAFF. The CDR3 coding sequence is TGTGCCAGCAGCTTGATCGACACTGAAGCTTTCTTT.

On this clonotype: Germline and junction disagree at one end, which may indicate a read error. The CDR3: CVISELMGQSSRGTGELFF. The DNA of the CDR3 is TGTGTCATCAGTGAGTTGATGGGGCAGAGCTCACGGGGCACCGGGGAGCTGTTTTTT. The J gene is TRBJ2-2, the V gene TRBV10-3, with D tentatively TRBD1 or TRBD2 (5 bases each). CDR3 length: 19 residues. The germline CDR1 and CDR2 sequences are ENHRY and SYGVKD.

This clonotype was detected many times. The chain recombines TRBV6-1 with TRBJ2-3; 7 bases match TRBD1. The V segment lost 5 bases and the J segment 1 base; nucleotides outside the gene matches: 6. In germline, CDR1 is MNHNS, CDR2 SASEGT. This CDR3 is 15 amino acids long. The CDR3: CASSIRTGRTDTQYF. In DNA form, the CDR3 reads TGTGCCAGCAGTATCCGGACAGGCCGCACAGATACGCAGTATTTT.

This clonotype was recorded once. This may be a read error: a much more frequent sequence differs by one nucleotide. This CDR3 reads CASGQGVGYTF. DNA for the CDR3: TGTGCCAGCGGCCAGGGGGTGGGCTACACCTTC. This chain joins TRBV28 and TRBJ1-2; 7 bases agree with TRBD1. The CDR3 length is 11 residues. Trimming at V came to 8 bases and at J to 8 bases, leaving 5 bases not matched to a gene. Looked up from germline, CDR1 is MDHEN and CDR2 is SYDVKM.

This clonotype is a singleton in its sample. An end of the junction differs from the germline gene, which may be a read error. The CDR3 nucleotides read TGCAGCGTGAGATCCTGCACAGATATGCAGTATTTT. Translating gives CSVRSCTDMQYF. V gene TRBV29-1 combines with J gene TRBJ2-3, with no clear D. This CDR3 spans 12 amino acids. Germline-derived CDR1 and CDR2 are SQVTM and ANQGSEA.

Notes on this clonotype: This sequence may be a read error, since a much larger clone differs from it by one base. The CDR3 DNA sequence: TGTGCCAGCAGGGCGGTGGGGACGGTGGCTTTCTTT. Residues: CASRAVGTVAFF. The chain is built from TRBV6-5 and TRBJ1-1, with D possibly TRBD1 on 5 matching bases. Germline CDR1 is MNHEY and CDR2 is SVGAGI. With 6 bases removed from V and 11 bases from J, the gap between germline ends came to 16 bases. This CDR3 spans 12 amino acids.

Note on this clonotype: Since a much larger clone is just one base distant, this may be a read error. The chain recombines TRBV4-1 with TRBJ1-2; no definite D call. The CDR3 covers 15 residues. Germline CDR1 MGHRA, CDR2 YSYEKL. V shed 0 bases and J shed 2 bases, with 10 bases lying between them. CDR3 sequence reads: CASSQEEARNYGYTF. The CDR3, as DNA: TGCGCCAGCAGCCAAGAGGAAGCACGGAACTATGGCTACACCTTC.

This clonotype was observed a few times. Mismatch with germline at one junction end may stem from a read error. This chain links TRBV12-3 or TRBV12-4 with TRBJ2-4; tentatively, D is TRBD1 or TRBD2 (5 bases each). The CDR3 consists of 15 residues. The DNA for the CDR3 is TGTGCCAGCAGTTTCAGGCAGGGAGCCAAAAACATTCGGTACTTC. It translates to CASSFRQGAKNIRYF.

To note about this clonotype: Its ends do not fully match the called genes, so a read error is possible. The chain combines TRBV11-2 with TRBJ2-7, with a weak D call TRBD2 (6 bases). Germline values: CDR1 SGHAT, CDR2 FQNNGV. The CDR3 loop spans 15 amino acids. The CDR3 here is CANSSWGLLSYKQYF. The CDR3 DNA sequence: TGTGCCAACAGCTCGTGGGGACTCCTATCCTACAAGCAATACTTC.

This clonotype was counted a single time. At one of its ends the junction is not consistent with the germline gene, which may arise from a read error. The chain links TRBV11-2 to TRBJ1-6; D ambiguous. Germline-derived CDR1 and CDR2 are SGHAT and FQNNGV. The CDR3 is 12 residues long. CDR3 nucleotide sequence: TGTGTCAGCAGCCGTTCGACAAGGTCCCTCCACTTT. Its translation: CVSSRSTRSLHF.

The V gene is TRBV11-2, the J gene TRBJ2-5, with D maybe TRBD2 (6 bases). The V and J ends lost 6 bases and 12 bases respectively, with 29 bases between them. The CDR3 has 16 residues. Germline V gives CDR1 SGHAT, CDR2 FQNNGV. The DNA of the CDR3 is TGTGCCAGCAGATCCCGGGACTCGGCCCACCCGGAGATCGAGTACTTC. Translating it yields CASRSRDSAHPEIEYF.

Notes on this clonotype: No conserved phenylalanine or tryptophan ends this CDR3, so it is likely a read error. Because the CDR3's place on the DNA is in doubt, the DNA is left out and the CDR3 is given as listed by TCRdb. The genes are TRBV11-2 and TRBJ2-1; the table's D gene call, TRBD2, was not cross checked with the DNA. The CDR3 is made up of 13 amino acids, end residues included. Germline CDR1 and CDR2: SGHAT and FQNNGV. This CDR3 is CASSLEAGAEHFS.

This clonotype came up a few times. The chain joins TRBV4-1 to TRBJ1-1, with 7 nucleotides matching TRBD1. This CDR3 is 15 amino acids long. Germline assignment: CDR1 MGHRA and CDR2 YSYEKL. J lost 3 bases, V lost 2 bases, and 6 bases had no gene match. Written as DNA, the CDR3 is TGCGCCAGCAGCCAATTCAGGGGGTGTGACACTGAAGCTTTCTTT. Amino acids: CASSQFRGCDTEAFF.

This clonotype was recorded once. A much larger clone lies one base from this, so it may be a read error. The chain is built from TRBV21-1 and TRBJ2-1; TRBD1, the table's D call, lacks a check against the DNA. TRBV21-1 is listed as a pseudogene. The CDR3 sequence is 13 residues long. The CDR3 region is CASRQGADNEQFF. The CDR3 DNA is TGTGCCAGCAGACAGGGGGCCGACAATGAGCAGTTCTTC.

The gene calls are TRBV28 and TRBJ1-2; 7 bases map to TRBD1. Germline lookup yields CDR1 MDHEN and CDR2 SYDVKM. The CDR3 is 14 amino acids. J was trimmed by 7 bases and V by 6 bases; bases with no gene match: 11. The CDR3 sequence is CASSLDRVAAGYTF. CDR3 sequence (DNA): TGTGCCAGCAGCCTTGACAGGGTTGCGGCTGGCTACACCTTC.

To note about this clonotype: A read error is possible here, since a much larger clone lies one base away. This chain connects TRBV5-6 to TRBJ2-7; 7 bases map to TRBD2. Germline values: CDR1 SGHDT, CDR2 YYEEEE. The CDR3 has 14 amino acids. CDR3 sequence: CASSPGRGDYDQYF. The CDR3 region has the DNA TGTGCCAGCAGCCCGGGACGTGGGGACTACGATCAGTACTTC.

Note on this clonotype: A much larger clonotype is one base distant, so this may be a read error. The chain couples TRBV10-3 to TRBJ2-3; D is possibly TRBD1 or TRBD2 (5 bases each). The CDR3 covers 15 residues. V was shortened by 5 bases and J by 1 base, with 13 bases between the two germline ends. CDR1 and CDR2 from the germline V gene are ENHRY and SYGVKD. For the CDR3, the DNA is TGTGCCATCAGTCGGGAAAGGGACCGCACAGATACGCAGTATTTT. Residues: CAISRERDRTDTQYF.

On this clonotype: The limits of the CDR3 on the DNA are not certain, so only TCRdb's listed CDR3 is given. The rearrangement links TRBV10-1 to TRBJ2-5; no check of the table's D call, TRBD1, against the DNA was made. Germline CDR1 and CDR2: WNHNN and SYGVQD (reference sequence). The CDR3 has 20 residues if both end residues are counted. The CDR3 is CASSETKVGAGSPFLETQHF.